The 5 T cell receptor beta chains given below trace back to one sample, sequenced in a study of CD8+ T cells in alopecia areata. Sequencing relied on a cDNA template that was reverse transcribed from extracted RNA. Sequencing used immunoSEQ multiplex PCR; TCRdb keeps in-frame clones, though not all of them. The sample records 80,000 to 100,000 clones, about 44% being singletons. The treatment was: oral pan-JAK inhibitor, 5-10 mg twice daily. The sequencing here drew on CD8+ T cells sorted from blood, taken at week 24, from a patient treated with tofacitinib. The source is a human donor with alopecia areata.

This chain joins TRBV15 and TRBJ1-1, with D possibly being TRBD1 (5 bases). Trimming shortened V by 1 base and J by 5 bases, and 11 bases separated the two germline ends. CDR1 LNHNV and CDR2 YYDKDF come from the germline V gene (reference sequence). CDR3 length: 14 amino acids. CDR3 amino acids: CATSRGTGVTEAFF. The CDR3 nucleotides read TGTGCCACCAGCAGAGGGACGGGGGTGACTGAAGCTTTCTTT.

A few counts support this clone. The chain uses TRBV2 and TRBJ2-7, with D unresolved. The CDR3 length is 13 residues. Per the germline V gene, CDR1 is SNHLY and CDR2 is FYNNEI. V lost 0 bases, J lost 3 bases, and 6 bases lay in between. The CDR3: CASSEAPLYEQYF. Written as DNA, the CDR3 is TGTGCCAGCAGTGAAGCGCCCCTCTACGAGCAGTACTTC.

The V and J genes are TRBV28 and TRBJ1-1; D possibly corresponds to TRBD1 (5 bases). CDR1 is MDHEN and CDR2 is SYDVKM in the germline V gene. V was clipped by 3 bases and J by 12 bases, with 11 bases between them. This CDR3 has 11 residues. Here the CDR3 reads CASSFGARTFF. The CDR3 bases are TGTGCCAGCAGTTTCGGGGCTCGGACTTTCTTT.

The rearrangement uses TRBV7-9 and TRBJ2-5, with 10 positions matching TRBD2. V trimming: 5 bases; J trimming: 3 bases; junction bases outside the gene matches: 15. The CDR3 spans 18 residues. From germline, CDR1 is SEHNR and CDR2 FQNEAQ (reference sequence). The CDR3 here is CASSPLYYSLAGEETQYF. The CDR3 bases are TGTGCCAGCAGCCCCTTATATTACTCCCTAGCGGGAGAAGAGACCCAGTACTTC.

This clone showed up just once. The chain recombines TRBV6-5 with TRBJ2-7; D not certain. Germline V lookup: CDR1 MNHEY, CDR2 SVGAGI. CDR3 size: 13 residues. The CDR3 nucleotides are TGTGCGTCCACGGACGATAGCTCCTACGAGCAGTACTTC. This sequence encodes CASTDDSSYEQYF.